The rows below give T cell receptor beta chains drawn from one sample of a study of T-cell reconstitution after alpha-beta-depleted transplantation in children. TCRdb passed the PCR reads through MiXCR, listing each CDR3 protein once. The data contain approximately 350,000 distinct CDR3 sequences, roughly 16% of them singletons. The input for sequencing was PBMCs, mostly from graft donor cells, taken 360 days after TCRalphabeta/CD19-depleted stem cell transplant. The receptors come from a male patient between 2 and 10 years old who had a stem cell transplant for acute lymphoblastic leukemia, so the T cells may come from the graft donor. Each CDR3 is given with its conserved first and last residue. Fields, in order: V gene, J gene, clone size, D gene, CDR3 protein, CDR3 DNA. The D gene is left open where the match is weak. Clone size is not always given. Where it is, it says once, few, many or a class for expanded clones.

TRBV29-1	TRBJ2-1	.	.	CSVDPGGRAYNEQFF	TGCAGCGTTGATCCTGGGGGACGCGCCTACAATGAGCAGTTCTTC
TRBV4-2	TRBJ2-7	.	.	CASSQTGTGPRDYEQYF	TGTGCCAGCAGCCAAACGGGAACAGGGCCCCGGGACTACGAGCAGTACTTC
TRBV7-2	TRBJ1-1	.	TRBD1	CASSPPQGAREAFF	TGTGCCAGCAGCCCACCCCAGGGGGCTCGTGAAGCTTTCTTT
TRBV7-2	TRBJ1-4	.	.	CASSSQGPTNEKLFF	TGTGCCAGCAGCTCCCAGGGCCCAACTAATGAAAAACTGTTTTTT
TRBV10-3	TRBJ2-7	many	TRBD1	CAISDSGQGEYEQYF	TGTGCCATCAGTGATTCGGGACAGGGAGAATACGAGCAGTACTTC
TRBV5-1	TRBJ2-2	few	.	CASSFLQGAGELFF	TGCGCCAGCAGCTTCCTCCAGGGTGCCGGGGAGCTGTTTTTT
TRBV6-5	TRBJ1-1	.	.	CASSTRGLNTEAFF	TGTGCCAGCAGTACTCGGGGGCTGAACACTGAAGCTTTCTTT
TRBV25-1	TRBJ2-1	.	TRBD2	CASSDFREGLAGGPSNEQFF	TGTGCCAGCAGTGATTTCAGGGAGGGACTAGCGGGAGGGCCGAGCAATGAGCAGTTCTTC
TRBV28	TRBJ2-5	.	TRBD1	CASSRQTGIGETQYF	TGTGCCAGCAGTCGCCAGACAGGGATCGGAGAGACCCAGTACTTC
TRBV5-1	TRBJ2-3	.	TRBD2	CASSTPWTSGKSRTDTQYF	TGCGCCAGCAGCACCCCCTGGACTAGCGGGAAGTCACGGACAGATACGCAGTATTTT
TRBV20-1	TRBJ2-7	.	.	CSANAITGDEQYF	TGCAGTGCTAACGCCATCACCGGGGACGAGCAGTACTTC
TRBV29-1	TRBJ2-3	many	TRBD2	CSVKAGSSTDTQYF	TGCAGCGTAAAAGCGGGATCTAGCACAGATACGCAGTATTTT
TRBV7-7	TRBJ1-4	.	.	CASSANRAGKLFF	TGTGCTAGCAGCGCTAACAGGGCCGGGAAACTGTTTTTT
TRBV15	TRBJ1-2	few	TRBD1	CATSRGQGYGYTF	TGTGCCACCAGCAGAGGACAGGGGTATGGCTACACCTTC
TRBV4-3	TRBJ1-2	.	.	CASSQDIRGSIYGYTF	TGCGCCAGCAGCCAAGATATAAGGGGTTCGATCTATGGCTACACCTTC
TRBV10-3	TRBJ2-2	few	TRBD1	CAISGQGAGAGELFF	TGTGCCATCAGTGGACAGGGAGCTGGGGCCGGGGAGCTGTTTTTT
TRBV29-1	TRBJ1-1	.	.	CSVEDYGGGGEAFF	TGCAGCGTTGAAGATTATGGGGGCGGGGGTGAAGCTTTCTTT
TRBV9	TRBJ2-1	.	.	CASSVGPEGSYNEQFF	TGTGCCAGCAGCGTAGGCCCAGAGGGTTCCTACAATGAGCAGTTCTTC